The subject of this entry is one T cell receptor (beta chain). Its antigen is still unknown. There are 13 residues in the CDR3. V was cut by 0 bases and J by 9 bases, with 13 bases left in between. Germline loops: CDR1 SGHRS, CDR2 YFSETQ. These data originate in a study of blood T cells in healthy people across ages. Study in general: Template-switching capture recovered about one barcoded beta molecule per two T cells.

Regarding the study as a whole: TCR beta diversity, measured per million T cells, fell in a roughly linear way with age.

A second PCR of about 6 to 12 cycles used a sample-barcoded 5' primer and a J-beta primer mix. Each cDNA molecule, via a template-switch adaptor with 12 random nucleotides, was tagged. Using its own MiXCR run on the 5' RACE reads, TCRdb lists one record per CDR3 protein. Of hundreds of thousands of distinct CDR3 sequences listed, 45% to 50% are singletons. Collection of 7.5 to 10 milliliters of peripheral blood was performed for each donor. The chain is built from TRBV5-1 and TRBJ2-7; perhaps TRBD2 as D (6 bases). Source material: blood. This TCR was recovered from a woman aged 60-70 years in good health. The CDR3: CASSLGGRSTQYF. The DNA of the CDR3 is TGCGCCAGCAGCTTGGGAGGGAGGTCGACGCAGTACTTC. Full variable domain (remainder filled in from reference TRBV5-1 and TRBJ2-7): KAGVTQTPRYLIKTRGQQVTLSCSPISGHRSVSWYQQTPGQGLQFLFEYFSETQRNKGNFPGRFSGRQFSNSRSEMNVSTLELGDSALYLCASSLGGRSTQYFGPGTRLTVT.